This TCR beta chain was recorded in a study of long-term antiretroviral therapy in people with HIV. In the United States, treatment was given to all participants with HIV. Whole-study findings and limits: Specimen acquisition occurred between about 2004 and 2017, potentially under older ART regimens.

CDR1 and CDR2 from the germline V gene are SGHKS and YYEKEE (reference sequence). With 0 bases removed from V and 5 bases from J, the gap between germline ends came to 12 bases. The CDR3 is made up of 15 amino acids. As regards this clone: What it binds is not known.

With survey level as its setting, the immunoSEQ assay was v3.0. Profiled with immunoSEQ multiplex PCR; TCRdb holds only in-frame clones, not every one. The table lists 12,000 to 15,000 clones, about 80% of them singletons. The sequence came from a man aged 35 to 55 with HIV. The chain has TRBV5-5 and TRBJ2-4, with a weak D call TRBD1 (6 bases). The sequencing here drew on unsorted PBMCs, taken 3.2 years before starting antiretroviral therapy. The CDR3 sequence: CASSLASRGENIQYF. The CDR3, as DNA: TGTGCCAGCAGCTTGGCCAGCAGGGGCGAAAACATTCAGTACTTC.